This TCR beta chain was recorded in a study of T cells in Graves' hyperthyroidism and ophthalmopathy (dated 2019 in TCRdb). In terms of the full investigation: Peripheral blood was collected at initial diagnosis, before any treatment. The paper reports TCR Vbeta CDR3 sequencing of over 120 peripheral blood samples: approximately 43 ophthalmopathy, about 75 hyperthyroidism and approximately 17 progressor patients. After blood sampling, hyperthyroidism patients were treated with methimazole at a starting dose of 30 mg daily, and ophthalmopathy patients were treated with high-dose intravenous methylprednisolone. A discovery cohort of approximately 97 patients, 43 with Graves' ophthalmopathy and 55 to 65 with stable Graves' hyperthyroidism, was used to find distinguishing TCR V-J signatures. In over five Graves' hyperthyroidism patients, the study also compared T-cell repertoires from thyroid tissue with T-cell repertoires from blood. The approximately 97 discovery patients were randomly divided into training and test sets at a 7:3 ratio. Whether ophthalmopathy could be predicted prospectively was tested in an independent validation cohort made up of approximately 19 hyperthyroidism patients plus 17 patients who later progressed to ophthalmopathy. The research as a whole found: Sample size was not statistically predetermined, and blinding of investigators to group allocation was not performed. Ophthalmopathy was separated from stable hyperthyroidism by a 13 V-J signature model, with around 90% sensitivity and roughly 81% specificity obtained in cross-validation and 80%/75% obtained in testing. Most expanded thyroid clonotypes (frequency above 0.001) were also found in blood, which suggests that blood repertoires may mirror thyroid immune responses. In validation, the model predicted progression to ophthalmopathy a median of roughly six months before onset, with roughly 68% sensitivity and just under 75% specificity.

In the ophthalmopathy patients, disease was moderately to severely active, with a Clinical Activity Score of 3 or more, a NOSPECS grade of 4 or more, and a duration of less than 3 months. Any patient with an uncontrolled infection, another autoimmune disease, pregnancy or lactation was excluded. Diagnoses relied on clinical symptoms, serum thyroxine and TRAb, thyroid ultrasound and orbital computed tomography. Ficoll-Paque density gradient centrifugation was used to isolate PBMCs from about 9 ml of fresh peripheral blood. Total RNA was extracted using Trizol reagent, and RNA quality was assessed on an Agilent 2100 Bioanalyzer. At the junction V is shortened by 2 bases and J by 10 bases, with 11 bases in between. Taken from cysteine to phenylalanine, the CDR3 has 12 residues. Kept here is only the CDR3 DNA, which spans 36 bases and is read in frame from base 1. The germline V gene (reference sequence) specifies LNHNV as CDR1 and YYDKDF as CDR2.

This clonotype was detected ten times or more. Its antigen specificity is not known. Base qualities were left out, and no much larger clone turns up one base away. TCR beta CDR3 regions were amplified from RNA transcripts. The TCR CDR3 was subjected to a first round of RT-PCR using the HTBI primer set and the Qiagen OneStep RT-PCR kit. The libraries were constructed in a second round of multiplex PCR and then size-selected and purified. Libraries were sequenced paired-end with 100 bp reads on an Illumina HiSeq2000. The published analysis was carried out like this. SOAPnuke was used to process the raw data, with reads discarded if the reads contained adapters or uncalled bases, had a mean Phred below 15, or lacked an exact constant-primer or identifier match. COPE v1.2.5 was used to merge high-quality paired reads, and clonotypes were defined as unique nucleotide sequences. MiTCR v1.1 was used to align the clonotypes against IMGT TRBV, TRBD and TRBJ reference segments. The analysis was restricted to V-J combinations with a frequency above 0.0001, which together covered 99.2% of the repertoires. The TCS score was defined as the ratio of F50 (clonal expansion) to E x V (chaos), calculated using BLOSUM62-based TCRdist between CDR3 peptides within each V-J. Welch's t-statistics and random forest reduced around 510 V-J features to about 13, which were used in a naive Bayes classifier (R e1071). Thyroid-blood repertoire similarity was quantified with the Morisita-Horn index. TCRdb redid the processing of the public reads, applying fastp at Q25 and MiXCR, and retained in-frame beta chains. CDR3 protein sequences are deduplicated, and each keeps its most common genes and DNA. Here the V and J calls rest on TCRdb's processing, not on the authors' analysis. The sample table holds fewer than 750,000 distinct CDR3 sequences, of which roughly 15% were seen once. The top ten hold 3.5% to 4.5% of the sample.

The receptor was derived from a woman aged 40 to 50 with Graves' ophthalmopathy. The sample was blood. Here the chain combines TRBV15 and TRBJ1-1; the D gene remains uncertain. This receptor carries the CDR3 CATSRPESGAFF. The nucleotides are TGTGCCACCAGCAGACCCGAGTCCGGAGCTTTCTTT.